One sample yielded the 25 T cell receptor beta chains listed below, sequenced in a study of cytomegalovirus exposure and HLA in healthy donors. 60 Vbeta and 13 Jbeta primers were used in PCR. Clones were sequenced by immunoSEQ multiplex PCR, and TCRdb holds only the in-frame ones, with some missing. The table shows 110,000 to 150,000 clones, with approximately 80% occurring only once. Sequencing was performed on PBMCs. The receptors come from a male donor in good health and CMV-seropositive.

This sequence joins TRBV7-8 and TRBJ1-2; TRBD1 is a possible D gene (6 bases). There are 18 residues in the CDR3. Trimming removed 6 bases from V and 8 bases from J, with 31 bases in between. From germline, CDR1 is SGHVS and CDR2 FQNEAQ. The CDR3 reads CASSSQRFRQAPLGGYTF. CDR3 DNA: TGTGCCAGCAGTTCTCAACGCTTTCGACAGGCCCCCCTGGGAGGCTACACCTTC.

This clone was picked up one time. The chain links TRBV5-1 to TRBJ2-7, with D possibly TRBD1 on 6 matching bases. This CDR3 has 13 amino acids. V shed 0 bases and J shed 4 bases, with 8 bases lying between them. Per germline, CDR1 SGHRS and CDR2 YFSETQ. Here the CDR3 DNA reads TGCGCCAGCAGCTTGGACAGGGTATACGAGCAGTACTTC. It yields the protein CASSLDRVYEQYF.

This chain joins TRBV7-2 and TRBJ2-7; 9 nucleotides align to TRBD2. V lost 3 bases, J lost 1 base, and 4 bases stayed unmatched. The CDR3 is made up of 15 amino acids. Germline CDR1 and CDR2: SGHTA and FQGNSA. The CDR3 here is CASSLISGSSYEQYF. The CDR3 bases are TGTGCCAGCAGCTTGATTAGCGGGAGTTCCTACGAGCAGTACTTC.

The chain employs TRBV6-5 and TRBJ1-6; tentatively, D is TRBD1 (5 bases). The CDR3 consists of 14 residues. The germline gives CDR1 MNHEY, CDR2 SVGAGI. V was clipped by 7 bases and J by 9 bases, with 16 bases between them. As DNA, the CDR3 is TGTGCCAGCACCCCAGGGACTCTAGGTTCACCCCTCCACTTT. It codes for CASTPGTLGSPLHF.

The V gene is TRBV5-1, the J gene TRBJ1-1; 10 nucleotides line up with TRBD1. Losses at the gene ends were 0 bases for V and 4 bases for J; bases not matched to a gene: 6. The germline CDR1 and CDR2 sequences are SGHRS and YFSETQ. This CDR3 has 16 amino acids. Here the CDR3 DNA reads TGCGCCAGCAGCTTGGGGACAGGGGGGATCGGCACTGAAGCTTTCTTT. Encoded protein: CASSLGTGGIGTEAFF. The whole variable domain, remainder taken from reference TRBV5-1 and TRBJ1-1, is KAGVTQTPRYLIKTRGQQVTLSCSPISGHRSVSWYQQTPGQGLQFLFEYFSETQRNKGNFPGRFSGRQFSNSRSEMNVSTLELGDSALYLCASSLGTGGIGTEAFFGQGTRLTVV.

The gene calls are TRBV6-1 and TRBJ2-1, with 10 bases that match TRBD2. Germline CDR1 MNHNS, CDR2 SASEGT. With 3 bases clipped from V and 8 bases from J, the junction kept 19 bases outside the gene matches. CDR3 length: 19 amino acids. This CDR3 reads CASSDLWGAGGLFRDEQFF. The CDR3, as DNA: TGTGCCAGCAGTGATCTTTGGGGAGCGGGAGGGCTTTTTCGCGATGAGCAGTTCTTC.

As to this clone: One junction end disagrees with the germline gene, perhaps due to a read error. Other DNA sequences in the sample encode the same CDR3. The chain links TRBV7-7 to TRBJ2-2; D is possibly TRBD2 (7 bases). The CDR3 consists of 20 residues. CDR1 SSHAT and CDR2 FNYEAQ come from the germline V gene (reference sequence). CDR3 DNA sequence: TGTGCTAGCAGCTTCCAAATCCCGGCGCGGGGGCGGCCACTCACCGGGGAGCTGTTTTTT. As protein: CASSFQIPARGRPLTGELFF.

This clone has more than one count but fewer than ten. V usage is TRBV18 and J usage is TRBJ2-1, with TRBD2 matching 8 bases. The V gene's germline CDR1 is KGHSH and CDR2 LQKENI. The CDR3 sequence is 16 residues long. V lost 0 bases, J lost 2 bases, and 3 bases stayed unmatched. CDR3 nucleotide sequence: TGTGCCAGCTCACCACCGAACGGGAGGGCCTACAATGAGCAGTTCTTC. This codes for CASSPPNGRAYNEQFF.

This chain joins TRBV5-1 and TRBJ2-1; 9 bases are a match to TRBD2. Germline trimming cut 4 bases from V and 8 bases from J; bases unmatched to any gene: 13. This CDR3 region has 16 residues. Germline V gives CDR1 SGHRS, CDR2 YFSETQ. The CDR3 is CASSVPLAGKVDEQFF. CDR3 bases: TGCGCCAGCAGCGTTCCCCTAGCGGGAAAGGTCGATGAGCAGTTCTTC.

The table lists this clone with a few counts. The rearrangement uses TRBV2 and TRBJ1-1; 9 bases are a match to TRBD1. Germline V gene data show CDR1 as SNHLY and CDR2 as FYNNEI. V gave up 6 bases and J gave up 4 bases; unmatched junction bases: 3. The CDR3 length is 13 residues. In DNA, the CDR3 is TGTGCCAGCAGCGGGACAGGGTTCACTGAAGCTTTCTTT. Translating gives CASSGTGFTEAFF.

J is TRBJ2-1 and V is TRBV25-1, with 12 positions matching TRBD2. The CDR3 is made up of 18 amino acids. With V trimmed by 3 bases and J by 7 bases, 13 bases remained unmatched. Germline V gene lookup returns CDR1 MGHDK and CDR2 SYGVNS. CDR3 bases: TGTGCCAGCAGTGACGTTGAGACTAGCGGGGGCAAGTTAAATGAGCAGTTCTTC. This gives the protein CASSDVETSGGKLNEQFF.

The chain carries TRBV11-2 and TRBJ2-7; 12 nucleotides match TRBD2. Germline V gene sequence: CDR1 SGHAT, CDR2 FQNNGV. Trimming took 5 bases from V and 6 from J; bases not matched to a gene: 2. This CDR3 is 13 amino acids long. In DNA, the CDR3 is TGTGCCAGCAGCCAGACTAGCGGGGGCGAGCAGTACTTC. It is translated as CASSQTSGGEQYF.

J is TRBJ1-1 and V is TRBV28; tentative D call: TRBD1 (5 bases). CDR3 length: 12 amino acids. The V end was cut by 5 bases, the J end by 7 bases, with 11 bases between. CDR1 is MDHEN, CDR2 SYDVKM, per germline. CDR3 sequence reads: CASSLAGREAFF. For the CDR3, the DNA is TGTGCCAGCAGTCTGGCAGGGCGTGAAGCTTTCTTT.

In this sample, this clone turned up a few times. The chain couples TRBV21-1 to TRBJ2-1; the table's TRBD2 call for D was not verified on the DNA. TRBV21-1 is a recognized pseudogene. The CDR3 has 18 amino acids. This chain's CDR3 is CASSKDGLLRGPYNEQFF. CDR3 nucleotides: TGTGCCAGCAGCAAAGACGGCCTCCTACGAGGGCCCTACAATGAGCAGTTCTTC.

V gene TRBV6-4 combines with J gene TRBJ2-7, with TRBD2 matching 7 bases. Per germline, CDR1 MRHNA and CDR2 SNTAGT. The CDR3 sequence is 15 residues long. V trimming: 3 bases; J trimming: 0 bases; junction bases outside the gene matches: 5. CDR3 bases: TGTGCCAGCAGTGAGGCTAGCGGAAGCTCCTACGAGCAGTACTTC. It encodes CASSEASGSSYEQYF.

The chain is built from TRBV15 and TRBJ2-1, with 7 bases lining up with TRBD2. With V trimmed by 0 bases and J by 2 bases, 1 base remained unmatched. This CDR3 has 15 amino acids. Looked up from germline, CDR1 is LNHNV and CDR2 is YYDKDF (reference sequence). CDR3 protein: CATSREGGTYNEQFF. The DNA for the CDR3 is TGTGCCACCAGCAGAGAGGGGGGGACCTACAATGAGCAGTTCTTC.

J is TRBJ2-1 and V is TRBV10-3; TRBD1 aligns across 7 bases. Germline CDR1 and CDR2: ENHRY and SYGVKD. The CDR3 loop spans 13 amino acids. With 7 bases clipped from V and 5 bases from J, the junction kept 5 bases outside the gene matches. The CDR3 protein is CAIKGAYNNEQFF. CDR3 nucleotide sequence: TGTGCCATCAAGGGGGCGTACAACAATGAGCAGTTCTTC.

This clone has only one observation. This chain joins TRBV7-3 and TRBJ1-1; 8 positions agree with TRBD1. After removal of 5 bases from V and 1 base from J, the junction contained 3 bases not matched to a gene. Germline V gene data show CDR1 as SGHTA and CDR2 as FQGTGA. There are 14 residues in the CDR3. CDR3 coding DNA: TGTGCCAGCAGCCTTGGGACAGGGAACACTGAAGCTTTCTTT. This sequence encodes CASSLGTGNTEAFF.

The chain uses TRBV9 and TRBJ1-5; D gene ambiguous. CDR3 length: 14 amino acids. CDR1 and CDR2 from the germline V gene are SGDLS and YYNGEE. V was trimmed by 0 bases and J by 2 bases, leaving 6 bases between them. CDR3: CASSVGEGNQPQHF. The CDR3 coding sequence is TGTGCCAGCAGCGTAGGAGAAGGCAATCAGCCCCAGCATTTT.

This chain connects TRBV15 to TRBJ2-7; TRBD2 is a possible D gene (7 bases). The CDR3 runs 15 residues. Germline V gives CDR1 LNHNV, CDR2 YYDKDF (reference sequence). Deletions cut 0 bases from V and 6 bases from J, with 15 bases between. The CDR3: CATSRDYREGSEQYF. The CDR3 DNA reads as TGTGCCACCAGCAGAGATTACAGGGAGGGGTCCGAGCAGTACTTC.

The chain employs TRBV29-1 and TRBJ2-7; TRBD1 aligns across 7 bases. Looked up from germline, CDR1 is SQVTM and CDR2 is ANQGSEA. The V gene end was trimmed by 7 bases and the J gene end by 2 bases; junction bases not matched to a gene: 14. This CDR3 comprises 15 residues. The CDR3: CSAFSGEGATYEQYF. CDR3 coding DNA: TGCAGCGCCTTCTCCGGAGAGGGGGCAACCTACGAGCAGTACTTC.

The genes are TRBV27 and TRBJ1-2, with D possibly TRBD1 on 5 matching bases. V lost 2 bases and J 4 bases, leaving 11 bases between the germline ends. Germline V gene sequence: CDR1 MNHEY, CDR2 SMNVEV (reference sequence). CDR3 length equals 14 residues. Written as DNA, the CDR3 is TGTGCCAGCAGTTTAAGTACGGGGGGCTATGGCTACACCTTC. Its protein product is CASSLSTGGYGYTF.

This sequence joins TRBV5-1 and TRBJ2-5, with 8 bases that match TRBD1. Germline CDR1 and CDR2: SGHRS and YFSETQ. CDR3 length: 15 residues. The V segment lost 4 bases and the J segment 4 bases; nucleotides outside the gene matches: 9. The CDR3 reads CASSIGQGIGETQYF. CDR3 sequence (DNA): TGCGCCAGCAGCATTGGACAGGGTATAGGAGAGACCCAGTACTTC.

This rearrangement joins TRBV19 to TRBJ2-4, with 8 nucleotides matching TRBD1. Losses at the gene ends were 4 bases for V and 15 bases for J; bases not matched to a gene: 5. This CDR3 comprises 11 residues. Per the germline V gene, CDR1 is LNHDA and CDR2 is SQIVND (reference sequence). The CDR3 DNA follows: TGTGCCAGTAGTAGAGGACAGGGACGGTACTTC. It codes for CASSRGQGRYF.

This clone came up once. The J gene is TRBJ2-3, the V gene TRBV28, with 9 positions matching TRBD2. This CDR3 is 16 amino acids long. V gave up 1 base and J gave up 6 bases; unmatched junction bases: 8. Germline V gene sequence: CDR1 MDHEN, CDR2 SYDVKM. CDR3: CASSLYSTSGRDTQYF. Written as DNA, the CDR3 is TGTGCCAGCAGTTTATATTCGACTAGCGGAAGGGATACGCAGTATTTT.